Described below is a single T cell receptor (beta chain) sequence and its context. Its antigen is as yet unknown. The germline V gene encodes CDR1 SGHAT and CDR2 FQNNGV. The CDR3 runs 13 residues. Trimming shortened V by 8 bases and J by 5 bases, and 15 bases separated the two germline ends. The data originate from a study of early T cells in non-severe SARS-CoV-2 infection. TCRdb reprocessed the 5' RACE reads with MiXCR, giving one entry per CDR3 protein. Altogether about 69,000 distinct CDR3 sequences are present, roughly 8.7% being singletons, with the ten largest covering 5.9%. Study-level results: Anti-spike CD8 specificities were favored by VDJdb matching, whose results missed private and CD4 specificities.

The TCR was taken from an adult who was a healthcare worker with PCR-confirmed SARS-CoV-2 infection or an uninfected control (not recorded which). The rearrangement joins TRBV11-2 to TRBJ1-1; a possible D gene is TRBD1 (5 bases). The sequencing input was whole blood. The CDR3 DNA reads TGTGCCAGCCTCCCGGCCGGGGGTACTGAAGCTTTCTTT. This translates into CASLPAGGTEAFF.